The 22 T cell receptor beta chains presented below share a single source sample, sequenced in a study of vaccination and CD4 T cells after COVID-19. These receptors are not linked to any known antigen. The study sequenced cultured CD4+ T cell DNA using the Oncomine TCR Beta short-read assay. TCRdb passed the PCR reads through MiXCR, listing each CDR3 protein once. The sample yields 11,000 or so distinct CDR3 sequences, less than 55% seen once. Treatment specified: roughly 10-day PBMC culture with coronavirus spike peptide pools or control peptides (ViraFEST assay). Material: CD4+ T cells from blood, cultured in vitro. The receptors originated from a human donor who had recovered from COVID-19.

V usage is TRBV24-1 and J usage is TRBJ2-5, with 11 bases that match TRBD2. Germline V CDR1 and CDR2: KGHDR, SFDVKD. The CDR3 consists of 15 residues. Trimming removed 4 bases from V and 4 bases from J; junction bases left unmatched: 4. CDR3 DNA sequence: TGTGCCACCAGTGAACGACTAGCGGGAATAGAGACCCAGTACTTC. Protein: CATSERLAGIETQYF.

The chain employs TRBV20-1 and TRBJ1-2; no firm D call. Germline V gene sequence: CDR1 DFQATT, CDR2 SNEGSKA (reference sequence). CDR3 size: 14 residues. V lost 1 base and J 5 bases, leaving 14 bases between the germline ends. The CDR3 nucleotides read TGCAGTGCTAGAGTTCGAACGTCGCGGTATGGCTACACCTTC. It specifies CSARVRTSRYGYTF.

By sample share, this clonotype is medium-sized. V is TRBV20-1 and J is TRBJ1-5; TRBD1 is a possible D gene (6 bases). Trimming took 5 bases from V and 2 from J, leaving 13 bases between them. The CDR3 covers 14 residues. The germline gives CDR1 DFQATT, CDR2 SNEGSKA (reference sequence). The CDR3 DNA follows: TGCAGTGCTCTGCGCAGGGGAGGCAATCAGCCCCAGCATTTT. This translates into CSALRRGGNQPQHF.

This clonotype was counted a single time. The V and J genes are TRBV7-3 and TRBJ2-3; D is perhaps TRBD1 (6 bases). The CDR3 spans 18 residues. Germline lookup yields CDR1 SGHTA and CDR2 FQGTGA. Trimming removed 2 bases at V and 0 bases at J, with 18 bases between. In DNA form, the CDR3 reads TGTGCCAGCAGCTTAGATCTTCAGGGGCTATCTAGCACAGATACGCAGTATTTT. It is translated as CASSLDLQGLSSTDTQYF.

This rearrangement joins TRBV27 to TRBJ2-3; D possibly corresponds to TRBD2 (5 bases). The germline V gene has CDR1 MNHEY and CDR2 SMNVEV (reference sequence). The ends were cut back, 5 bases at V and 2 bases at J, with 14 bases in the middle. The CDR3 length is 15 residues. The CDR3 reads CASSPWERYTDTQYF. In DNA, the CDR3 is TGTGCCAGCAGTCCCTGGGAGCGCTACACAGATACGCAGTATTTT.

This clonotype turned up a few times. This chain joins TRBV6-2 or TRBV6-3 and TRBJ1-5, with TRBD1 as a possible D gene (6 bases). This CDR3 is 15 amino acids long. Germline loops: CDR1 MNHEY, CDR2 SVGEGT. The germline V and J ends were trimmed by 6 bases and 2 bases, with 14 bases remaining between them. The CDR3 region has the DNA TGTGCCAGCAGCACGACAGGAACAGGCAATCAGCCCCAGCATTTT. It translates to CASSTTGTGNQPQHF.

Here the CDR3 DNA reads TGTGCCAGCAGTCGCAATCCTAGCGGGACCTACGAGCAGTACTTC. It yields the protein CASSRNPSGTYEQYF. J is TRBJ2-7 and V is TRBV27; 9 bases match TRBD2. V shed 5 bases and J 2 bases; nucleotides not matched to a gene: 7. The CDR3 is 15 amino acids. Germline V CDR1 and CDR2: MNHEY, SMNVEV (reference sequence).

The V and J genes are TRBV5-1 and TRBJ2-1; weak D call: TRBD1 (6 bases). Germline V CDR1 and CDR2: SGHRS, YFSETQ. Trimming took 1 base from V and 10 from J, leaving 15 bases between them. The CDR3 spans 14 residues. CDR3 nucleotides: TGCGCCAGCAGCTTGAATACAGGGTTTGGGGAGCAGTTCTTC. Its protein product is CASSLNTGFGEQFF.

This clonotype has only a few counts. The J gene is TRBJ1-5, the V gene TRBV6-2 or TRBV6-3, with D possibly matching TRBD1 (5 bases). Germline V gene data show CDR1 as MNHEY and CDR2 as SVGEGT. The CDR3 is made up of 13 amino acids. Trimming took off 8 bases at V and 3 bases at J, with 11 bases between the two ends. This CDR3 reads CASRDSINQPQHF. The CDR3 DNA sequence: TGTGCCAGCCGCGACAGTATCAATCAGCCCCAGCATTTT.

The chain carries TRBV19 and TRBJ1-5; D is perhaps TRBD1 (6 bases). Germline CDR1 is LNHDA and CDR2 is SQIVND (reference sequence). The V end was cut by 3 bases, the J end by 2 bases, with 17 bases between. This CDR3 has 17 amino acids. The CDR3 region is CASSIQWAGAGNQPQHF. In DNA, the CDR3 is TGTGCCAGTAGTATTCAGTGGGCGGGGGCCGGCAATCAGCCCCAGCATTTT.

This chain uses TRBV11-2 with TRBJ2-7; D is undetermined. CDR1 is SGHAT, CDR2 FQNNGV, per germline. The CDR3 extends over 12 amino acids. Trimming took off 0 bases at V and 5 bases at J, with 5 bases between the two ends. CDR3 coding DNA: TGTGCCAGCAGCTTAGATCGGCACGAGCAGTACTTC. Amino acid sequence: CASSLDRHEQYF. The full variable domain, its missing parts supplied by reference TRBV11-2 and TRBJ2-7, is EAGVAQSPRYKIIEKRQSVAFWCNPISGHATLYWYQQILGQGPKLLIQFQNNGVVDDSQLPKDRFSAERLKGVDSTLKIQPAKLEDSAVYLCASSLDRHEQYFGPGTRLTVT.

This clonotype appeared a few times. This sequence joins TRBV6-5 and TRBJ2-7; 13 positions agree with TRBD2. CDR3 length: 16 amino acids. Trimming at V came to 1 base and at J to 5 bases, leaving 5 bases not matched to a gene. Germline V gives CDR1 MNHEY, CDR2 SVGAGI. DNA of the CDR3: TGTGCCAGCAGTTACTACGCTGGACTAGCGGGAGACGAGCAGTACTTC. This encodes CASSYYAGLAGDEQYF.

This clonotype turned up a few times. This CDR3 reads CATSLAGVAGETQYF. CDR3 coding DNA: TGTGCCACCAGTCTAGCCGGGGTAGCTGGAGAGACCCAGTACTTC. This sequence joins TRBV24-1 and TRBJ2-5; D is perhaps TRBD2 (5 bases). The CDR3 length is 15 residues. V was cut by 6 bases and J by 4 bases, with 17 bases left in between. Germline V lookup: CDR1 KGHDR, CDR2 SFDVKD.

The V and J genes are TRBV4-3 and TRBJ1-1; the D gene is possibly TRBD1 (6 bases). The CDR3 has 14 amino acids. Trimming shortened V by 3 bases and J by 3 bases, and 11 bases separated the two germline ends. From germline, CDR1 is LGHNA and CDR2 YSLEER. CDR3: CASSHRGGDTEAFF. CDR3 nucleotides: TGCGCCAGCAGCCACAGGGGCGGGGACACTGAAGCTTTCTTT.

Only a few counts were recorded for this clonotype. The chain recombines TRBV6-5 with TRBJ1-1; possibly TRBD1 for D (6 bases). Germline CDR1 MNHEY, CDR2 SVGAGI. This CDR3 has 16 amino acids. Trimming took 0 bases from V and 0 from J, leaving 11 bases between them. CDR3 coding DNA: TGTGCCAGCAGTTACTCGACAGGTAGGATGAACACTGAAGCTTTCTTT. This encodes CASSYSTGRMNTEAFF.

V and J are TRBV5-1 and TRBJ2-5; tentative D call: TRBD1 (6 bases). This CDR3 contains 13 residues. From germline, CDR1 is SGHRS and CDR2 YFSETQ. The V gene lost 4 bases and the J gene lost 13 bases, with 20 bases spanning the gap. The CDR3 protein is CASSPTGTGIPYF. DNA of the CDR3: TGCGCCAGCAGCCCAACAGGGACGGGGATCCCGTACTTC.

The chain couples TRBV12-3 or TRBV12-4 to TRBJ2-5; 8 bases fit TRBD2. The CDR3 has 15 residues. Trimming took 3 bases from V and 5 from J; bases not matched to a gene: 8. The DNA for the CDR3 is TGTGCCAGCAGTTTTGGCAGCGGGAGCTTTGAGACCCAGTACTTC. This sequence encodes CASSFGSGSFETQYF.

This clonotype has only a few counts. This chain joins TRBV6-1 and TRBJ2-1; no clear D. The germline V gene encodes CDR1 MNHNS and CDR2 SASEGT. Trimming took off 6 bases at V and 0 bases at J, with 12 bases between the two ends. The CDR3 extends over 15 amino acids. The CDR3 protein is CASSRDKSSYNEQFF. The CDR3 coding sequence is TGTGCCAGCAGCCGCGACAAAAGCTCCTACAATGAGCAGTTCTTC.

This clonotype was found a few times. V gene TRBV6-1 combines with J gene TRBJ1-1; D gene uncertain. Trimming took 4 bases from V and 0 from J, leaving 6 bases between them. Germline CDR1 is MNHNS and CDR2 is SASEGT. This CDR3 contains 13 residues. The CDR3 loop reads CASSGGVNTEAFF. The CDR3 DNA sequence: TGTGCCAGCAGTGGCGGGGTGAACACTGAAGCTTTCTTT.

The V and J genes are TRBV18 and TRBJ2-7; 8 bases align to TRBD2. The CDR3 sequence is 16 residues long. V lost 2 bases, J lost 1 base, and 7 bases stayed unmatched. Germline CDR1 and CDR2: KGHSH and LQKENI. CDR3 DNA sequence: TGTGCCAGCTCACCAAGGAGCGGGGGTATTTCCTACGAGCAGTACTTC. Protein sequence: CASSPRSGGISYEQYF.

This clonotype was seen only a few times. The rearrangement links TRBV20-1 to TRBJ1-6, with D maybe TRBD1 (6 bases). This CDR3 has 16 residues. Germline CDR1 reads DFQATT; CDR2 reads SNEGSKA (reference sequence). V shed 4 bases and J shed 0 bases, with 13 bases lying between them. The CDR3 sequence: CSAIKGGSSYNSPLHF. The CDR3 bases are TGCAGTGCTATAAAAGGGGGGAGCTCCTATAATTCACCCCTCCACTTT.

In this sample, this clonotype turned up a few times. V gene TRBV20-1 combines with J gene TRBJ1-6; 8 nucleotides match TRBD1. The CDR3 loop spans 16 amino acids. Germline V lookup: CDR1 DFQATT, CDR2 SNEGSKA (reference sequence). Trimming cost V 3 bases and J 6 bases; bases outside gene matches: 10. DNA for the CDR3: TGCAGTGCTAGCGACTTTGGACAGGGAGGTAATTCACCCCTCCACTTT. This encodes CSASDFGQGGNSPLHF.